This T cell receptor (beta chain) was sequenced in a study of blood T cell repertoires in COVID-19. On the study more broadly: Italy, Spain and the United States were the sources of the convalescent and acute COVID-19 samples. T cells, B-cell-depleted T cells, or PBMCs supplied cDNA or gDNA.

The study drew participants aged about 18 to 90 years from around 24 US areas. Assignment of participants to cohorts was predicated upon participant-reported clinical history. V was trimmed by 1 base and J by 2 bases, leaving 9 bases between them. CDR1 and CDR2 (germline): LGHNA, YNFKEQ. The CDR3 runs 16 residues. Sequencing was performed with immunoSEQ multiplex PCR; in TCRdb, only in-frame clones are kept and a portion is missing. The sample has about 370,000 clones, about 90% seen once. The sample consisted of PBMCs or T cells enriched from blood (not recorded which). The receptor comes from a woman aged 25-40 years who had recovered from COVID-19. This chain uses TRBV4-2 with TRBJ2-6; D is perhaps TRBD2 (5 bases). DNA of the CDR3: TGTGCCAGCAGCCAAGTCGAGGGAGCTGGGGCCAACGTCCTGACTTTC. Amino acids: CASSQVEGAGANVLTF.